This TCR beta chain was identified in a study of shared clonotypes between healthy human individuals. Study results and limitations: Donor clonotype sharing was expected to depend on sequencing depth.

For this clone: The antigen is not known.

Assay runs were performed at deep level. It was on ten immunoSEQ deep assay plates that unsorted PBMC DNA was sequenced. As handled by the study authors: ImmunoSEQ junction-only sequences lacked quality scores, so their filtering differed. Only in-frame clones appear in the TCRdb table, and some are missing; sequencing was by immunoSEQ multiplex PCR. V, J and clone size are taken as reported in that table, and D and trimming were inferred from the DNA itself. Among more than 400,000 clones listed, approximately 82% were seen once. The germline V gene encodes CDR1 MGHRA and CDR2 YSYEKL. This CDR3 region has 16 residues. V lost 1 base, J lost 4 bases, and 8 bases stayed unmatched.

The TCR was taken from a woman in her thirties or forties in good health. Some clones in this sample may be carry-over from other donors' samples. Sequenced material: PBMCs. J is TRBJ1-2 and V is TRBV4-1; TRBD1 agrees at 8 bases. The CDR3 loop is CASSQALSTGAYGYTF. As DNA, the CDR3 is TGCGCCAGCAGCCAAGCCCTCTCGACAGGGGCCTATGGCTACACCTTC.